These T cell receptor beta chains were read from a single sample in a study of graft-versus-host responses after intestinal transplantation. The repertoire was sequenced with immunoSEQ multiplex PCR; TCRdb's copy has only in-frame clones and lacks some. This sample has about 94,000 clones, with 75% to 95% found just once. Their antigens remain unidentified. This specimen consisted of unstimulated CD8+ T cells sorted from spleen or lymph node cells, obtained before intestinal transplant. These receptors were collected from a human donor who received an intestinal transplant. Both conserved end residues are part of each CDR3. A D gene is named only where the DNA matches it firmly. Expanded clones are given a class, and other clones once, few, many or no size at all.

J | D | V | size | CDR3 | DNA
TRBJ2-7 | TRBD1 | TRBV15 | once | CATSRADRGEQYF | TGTGCCACCAGCAGAGCGGACAGGGGCGAGCAGTACTTC
TRBJ2-5 | - | TRBV28 | - | CASSLRFRTDQLVAEETQYF | TGTGCCAGCAGTTTAAGGTTTCGAACCGATCAACTAGTAGCGGAAGAGACCCAGTACTTC
TRBJ2-7 | - | TRBV6-5 | - | CASSLQQGYEQYF | TGTGCCAGCAGCTTACAACAGGGTTACGAGCAGTACTTC
TRBJ2-7 | - | TRBV6-6 | - | CASSSGGTSSYEQYF | TGTGCCAGCAGTTCCGGGGGTACGAGCTCCTACGAGCAGTACTTC
TRBJ1-2 | - | TRBV25-1 | few | CASSGRGYTF | TGTGCCAGCAGTGGGAGAGGCTACACCTTC
TRBJ2-7 | - | TRBV18 | - | CASSPGGGSSYEQYF | TGTGCCAGCTCACCGGGTGGGGGGAGCTCCTACGAGCAGTACTTC
TRBJ2-7 | - | TRBV4-1 | - | CASSPTQSTYSSYEQYF | TGCGCCAGCAGCCCTACTCAGTCGACATATTCCTCCTACGAGCAGTACTTC
TRBJ2-7 | - | TRBV5-1 | - | CASSFLGDEQYF | TGCGCCAGCAGCTTCCTAGGGGACGAGCAGTACTTC
TRBJ2-5 | TRBD2 | TRBV5-5 | - | CASSLEQLALAGGQETQYF | TGTGCCAGCAGCTTGGAGCAGTTGGCACTAGCGGGAGGGCAAGAGACCCAGTACTTC
TRBJ2-3 | TRBD2 | TRBV5-1 | once | CASRQLAGWGDTQYF | TGCGCCAGCAGACAACTAGCGGGATGGGGAGATACGCAGTATTTT
TRBJ2-7 | - | TRBV27 | - | CASSKGVGYEQYF | TGTGCCAGCAGTAAAGGGGTGGGGTACGAGCAGTACTTC
TRBJ2-7 | - | TRBV7-9 | - | CASSPRGAGVPTEQYF | TGTGCCAGCAGCCCAAGGGGTGCAGGGGTCCCCACCGAGCAGTACTTC
TRBJ2-7 | TRBD1 | TRBV12-5 | - | CASGLEGARGSTYEQYF | TGTGCTAGTGGTTTGGAGGGGGCCAGGGGGAGTACCTACGAGCAGTACTTC
TRBJ2-1 | TRBD2 | TRBV5-1 | - | CASSSEEAGNEQFF | TGCGCCAGCAGCTCCGAAGAAGCGGGGAATGAGCAGTTCTTC
TRBJ2-7 | - | TRBV5-4 | - | CASSQDSDEQYF | TGTGCCAGCAGCCAGGACAGCGACGAGCAGTACTTC
TRBJ2-1 | TRBD2 | TRBV27 | - | CASSLGLAGGGNEQFF | TGTGCCAGCAGTTTGGGACTAGCGGGGGGCGGGAATGAGCAGTTCTTC
TRBJ2-2 | TRBD1 | TRBV6-6 | - | CASSDRGITGELFF | TGTGCCAGCAGTGACAGGGGGATCACCGGGGAGCTGTTTTTT
TRBJ2-1 | TRBD1 | TRBV15 | - | CATSTPGQGAMNEQFF | TGTGCCACCAGCACTCCGGGACAGGGGGCAATGAATGAGCAGTTCTTC
TRBJ2-7 | TRBD1 | TRBV28 | once | CASSLGQGTYEQYF | TGTGCCAGCAGTTTGGGACAGGGGACCTACGAGCAGTACTTC
TRBJ2-2 | TRBD1 | TRBV12-5 | once | CASGLVLTGTANTGELFF | TGTGCTAGTGGTTTGGTGCTTACCGGGACAGCGAACACCGGGGAGCTGTTTTTT
TRBJ1-4 | TRBD1 | TRBV4-3 | - | CASSQGTGAEEKLFF | TGCGCCAGCAGCCAGGGTACAGGGGCAGAAGAAAAACTGTTTTTT
TRBJ2-3 | - | TRBV29-1 | - | CSVGGDTDTQYF | TGCAGCGTTGGCGGAGACACAGATACGCAGTATTTT
TRBJ1-1 | - | TRBV5-6 | few | CASSLSYQLNTEAFF | TGTGCCAGCAGCTTGTCGTATCAGTTGAACACTGAAGCTTTCTTT
TRBJ2-1 | - | TRBV11-2 | - | CASTTEGRMAYNEQFF | TGTGCCAGCACCACCGAGGGCAGAATGGCCTACAATGAGCAGTTCTTC
TRBJ2-2 | - | TRBV2 | - | CARRHRAGELFF | TGTGCCAGGAGACACAGGGCCGGGGAGCTGTTTTTT
TRBJ1-5 | - | TRBV19 | - | CASQTTSNQPQHF | TGTGCCAGCCAGACAACTAGCAATCAGCCCCAGCATTTT
TRBJ2-7 | - | TRBV15 | - | CATSAGQGGAYEQYF | TGTGCCACCAGCGCCGGACAGGGAGGGGCCTACGAGCAGTACTTC
TRBJ2-7 | TRBD2 | TRBV7-2 | - | CASSLVAGTYEQYF | TGTGCCAGCAGCTTGGTAGCGGGGACCTACGAGCAGTACTTC
TRBJ2-1 | - | TRBV29-1 | - | CSVETGGGSYNEQFF | TGCAGCGTTGAAACCGGGGGAGGCTCCTACAATGAGCAGTTCTTC
TRBJ2-2 | TRBD1 | TRBV29-1 | - | CSVERTGSNTGELFF | TGCAGCGTTGAGCGGACAGGCTCGAACACCGGGGAGCTGTTTTTT
TRBJ1-1 | - | TRBV6-5 | - | CASSYLGSTEAFF | TGTGCCAGCAGTTACTTGGGGAGCACTGAAGCTTTCTTT
TRBJ2-5 | TRBD1 | TRBV7-9 | - | CASSLPGPGTGKETQYF | TGTGCCAGCAGCCTACCAGGCCCCGGGACAGGGAAAGAGACCCAGTACTTC
TRBJ2-7 | TRBD1 | TRBV6-5 | - | CASSITGGSYEQYF | TGTGCCAGCAGCATTACAGGGGGTTCCTACGAGCAGTACTTC
TRBJ1-2 | TRBD1 | TRBV6-5 | - | CASSNTGTGDIDTF | TGTGCCAGCAGCAACACGGGGACAGGTGATATTGACACCTTC
TRBJ1-1 | TRBD1 | TRBV4-1 | few | CASSDRGQNTEAFF | TGCGCCAGCAGCGACAGGGGGCAGAACACTGAAGCTTTCTTT
TRBJ2-5 | TRBD2 | TRBV4-3 | - | CASSQDLASGLTGGETQYF | TGCGCCAGCAGCCAAGATTTGGCTAGCGGGCTTACGGGAGGAGAGACCCAGTACTTC
TRBJ2-1 | - | TRBV29-1 | - | CSVSDKPYNEQFF | TGCAGCGTTTCTGACAAACCCTACAATGAGCAGTTCTTC
TRBJ2-1 | TRBD2 | TRBV4-1 | - | CASTEAGASGSVYEQFF | TGCGCCAGCACCGAAGCGGGGGCTAGCGGGAGCGTCTATGAGCAGTTCTTC
TRBJ2-6 | TRBD2 | TRBV19 | - | CASSLYPGGSGANVLTF | TGTGCCAGTAGCCTCTATCCCGGGGGGAGTGGGGCCAACGTCCTGACTTTC
TRBJ2-3 | - | TRBV7-9 | once | CASSLASQPSTDTQYF | TGTGCCAGCAGCTTAGCTTCACAGCCTAGCACAGATACGCAGTATTTT
TRBJ2-7 | TRBD1 | TRBV4-1 | - | CASSQVNIGTGEPYEQYF | TGCGCCAGCAGCCAAGTAAACATCGGGACAGGGGAACCCTACGAGCAGTACTTC